Included here is one T cell receptor beta chain sequence, with context. V was trimmed by 5 bases and J by 4 bases, leaving 5 bases between them. Per germline, CDR1 SGHAT and CDR2 FQNNGV. The CDR3 contains 11 residues. The sample originates from a study of T cell changes during pregnancy in multiple sclerosis. The protocol was immunoSEQ multiplex PCR, while the TCRdb copy is restricted to in-frame clones and leaves out a portion. The sample shows 45,000 to 60,000 clones, around 90% of them seen only once. The source material was CD4+ T cells from peripheral blood mononuclear cells, sampled after pregnancy. This chain uses TRBV11-2 with TRBJ1-2, with unresolved D. This TCR was sampled from a female donor in good health, enrolled as a control in a pregnancy study. CDR3 region: CASSTGYGYTF. The CDR3, as DNA: TGTGCCAGCAGCACTGGCTATGGCTACACCTTC.